This TCR beta chain derives from a study of blood T cell repertoires in COVID-19. CDR3 length: 16 amino acids. V was pared by 7 bases and J by 5 bases, with 11 bases of the junction left unmatched. CDR1 and CDR2 from the germline V gene are MGHRA and YSYEKL. Sequencing was performed with immunoSEQ multiplex PCR; in TCRdb, only in-frame clones are kept and a portion is missing. The sample contains over 35,000 clones, approximately 90% of which appear only once. The J gene is TRBJ2-3, the V gene TRBV4-1, with TRBD2 matching over 11 bases. Material: peripheral blood. The sequence came from a woman in her 30s in a cohort sampled during active COVID-19. The DNA of the CDR3 is TGCGCCAGCAAACCACTAGCGGGAGTCCGGGGAGATACGCAGTATTTT. Amino acid sequence: CASKPLAGVRGDTQYF.